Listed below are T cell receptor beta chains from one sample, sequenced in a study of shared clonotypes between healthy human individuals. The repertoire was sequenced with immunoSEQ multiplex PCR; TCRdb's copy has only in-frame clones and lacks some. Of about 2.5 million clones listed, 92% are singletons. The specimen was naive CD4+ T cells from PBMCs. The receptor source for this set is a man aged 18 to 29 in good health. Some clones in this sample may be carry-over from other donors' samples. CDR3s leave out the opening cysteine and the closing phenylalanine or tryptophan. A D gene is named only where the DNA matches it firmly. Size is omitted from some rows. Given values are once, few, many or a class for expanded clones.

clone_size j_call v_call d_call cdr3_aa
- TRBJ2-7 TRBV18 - ASSPGRWHYEQY
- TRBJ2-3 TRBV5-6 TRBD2 ASSSTLAGVSTDTQY
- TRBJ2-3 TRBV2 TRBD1 ASRETGATTDTQY
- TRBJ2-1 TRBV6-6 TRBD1 ASTLTGSPYNEQF
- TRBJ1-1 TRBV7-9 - ASSLAQPMNTEAF
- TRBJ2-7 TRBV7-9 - ASSLLGGPSSYEQY
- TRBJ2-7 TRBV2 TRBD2 ASSSSGRYEQY
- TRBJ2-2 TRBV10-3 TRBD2 AISAGSGRASHGELF
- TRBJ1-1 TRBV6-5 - ASIKKGGLNTEAF
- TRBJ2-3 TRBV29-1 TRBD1 SSSQGSSDTQY
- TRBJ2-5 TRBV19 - ASRDFSDSGETQY
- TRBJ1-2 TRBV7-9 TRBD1 ASSLQGGYGYT
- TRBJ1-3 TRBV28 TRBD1 ASSWGDRSSGNTIY
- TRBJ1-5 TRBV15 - ATSREPDQPQH
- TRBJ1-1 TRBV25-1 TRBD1 ASSGDRDNTEAF
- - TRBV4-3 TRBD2 ASSQRTSAPYEQY
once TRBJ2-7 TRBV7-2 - ASSLDIGTYEQY
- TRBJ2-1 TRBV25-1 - ASNIYNEQF
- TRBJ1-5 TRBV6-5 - ASKGSGSQPQH
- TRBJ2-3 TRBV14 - ASSPGWPDTQY
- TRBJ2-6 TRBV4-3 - ASSQDYLIGANVLT
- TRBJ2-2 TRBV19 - ASSTRNTGELF
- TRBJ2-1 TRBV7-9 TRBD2 ASSLGSGSGYNEQF
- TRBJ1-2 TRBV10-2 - ASSELRNNGYT
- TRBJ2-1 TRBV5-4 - ASSLEGLHNEQF
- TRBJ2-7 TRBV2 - ASSVFSYEQY
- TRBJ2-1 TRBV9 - ASSVATWQGSYNEQF
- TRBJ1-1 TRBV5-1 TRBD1 ASSGMGQASWTEAF
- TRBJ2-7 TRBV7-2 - ASSTHEGGEQY
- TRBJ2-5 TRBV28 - ASRPNNQETQY
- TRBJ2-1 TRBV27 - ASSLLGTHNEQF
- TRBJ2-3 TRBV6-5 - ASSREGTQY
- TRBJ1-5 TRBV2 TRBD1 ASSTDRGQGQPQH
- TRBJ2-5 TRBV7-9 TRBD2 ASSPGRATQETQY
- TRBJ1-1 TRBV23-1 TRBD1 ASTECRGRRTEAF
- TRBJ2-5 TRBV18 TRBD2 ASTRTREETQY
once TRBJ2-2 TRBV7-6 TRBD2 ASSFGTSGSVDTGELF
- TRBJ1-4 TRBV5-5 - ASTDGGYGNEKLF
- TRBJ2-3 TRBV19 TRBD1 ASREWQGATDTQY
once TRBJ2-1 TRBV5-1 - ASSLVALEQYRF
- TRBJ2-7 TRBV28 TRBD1 ASSTPGQGIDEQY
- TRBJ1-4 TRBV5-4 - ASSGVNNEKLF
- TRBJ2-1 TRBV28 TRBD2 ASRTAGGPGNEQF
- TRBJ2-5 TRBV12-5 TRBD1 ASGPDRVGTQY
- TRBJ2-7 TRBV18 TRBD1 ASSNDRGSNEQY
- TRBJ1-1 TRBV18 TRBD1 ASSPGQGQFTEAF
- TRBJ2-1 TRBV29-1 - SVEMSQLKPYNEQF
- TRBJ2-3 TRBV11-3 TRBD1 ASSLGGQGGGTQY
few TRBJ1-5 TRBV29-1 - SVEDPPQH
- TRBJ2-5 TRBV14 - ASSQVKLVETQY
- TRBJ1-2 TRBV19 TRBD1 ASSPRQGRWEDYGYT
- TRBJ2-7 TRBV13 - ASSPPQRPYEQY